A single sample is the source of the 18 T cell receptor beta chains below, sequenced in a study of T cells in Graves' hyperthyroidism and ophthalmopathy (dated by TCRdb to between 2018 and 2021). Receptor libraries were prepared by multiplex PCR. The sequencer was an Illumina HiSeq 2000. The TCR beta CDR3 regions were amplified from RNA transcripts. The TCR CDR3 was subjected to a first round of RT-PCR using the HTBI primer set and the Qiagen OneStep RT-PCR kit. TCRdb reworked the public reads: Q25 trimming with fastp, MiXCR clone assembly, productive beta chains retained. Each CDR3 protein appears once, grouped with its most common genes and DNA. This sample gives roughly 300,000 distinct CDR3 sequences in total; 25% of them show up just once. Approximately 30% of the sample comes from the top ten. Material for sequencing was blood. The receptors come from a man aged 40-50 years with Graves' hyperthyroidism that later progressed to Graves' ophthalmopathy.

This clonotype was counted at least ten times. This chain joins TRBV10-3 and TRBJ1-5; TRBD1 is a possible D gene (6 bases). Germline V gene lookup returns CDR1 ENHRY and CDR2 SYGVKD. The CDR3 contains 14 residues. Trimming removed 3 bases from V and 6 bases from J, with 12 bases in between. CDR3 in DNA: TGTGCCATCAGTGACGTGGGGGGCACTCAGCCCCAGCATTTT. Amino acids: CAISDVGGTQPQHF.

This clonotype came up many times. CDR3 residues: CASRRNRDRGRPNTEAFF. CDR3 nucleotides: TGTGCCAGCAGACGAAACCGGGACAGGGGGCGTCCGAACACTGAAGCTTTCTTT. V and J are TRBV11-1 and TRBJ1-1; 12 nucleotides align to TRBD1. The germline V gene encodes CDR1 SGHAT and CDR2 FQDESV (reference sequence). The V gene end was trimmed by 6 bases and the J gene end by 1 base; junction bases not matched to a gene: 12. The CDR3 is 18 amino acids.

This clonotype was observed at least ten times. J is TRBJ1-1 and V is TRBV29-1, with TRBD1 as a possible D gene (6 bases). The CDR3 is made up of 16 amino acids. The V gene lost 7 bases and the J gene lost 1 base, with 22 bases spanning the gap. Germline-derived CDR1 and CDR2 are SQVTM and ANQGSEA. The CDR3 bases are TGCAGCGGGGCCAACAGGGAAGGGGCGAGGAACACTGAAGCTTTCTTT. Translation: CSGANREGARNTEAFF.

This clonotype has ten or more counts. This chain uses TRBV12-5 with TRBJ1-5, with D uncertain. Deletions cut 2 bases from V and 2 bases from J, with 10 bases between. Looked up from germline, CDR1 is LGHNT and CDR2 is FRNRAP. The CDR3 sequence is 15 residues long. This CDR3 is CASGLWVGGNQPQHF. CDR3 DNA sequence: TGTGCTAGTGGTTTGTGGGTGGGTGGCAATCAGCCCCAGCATTTT.

This clonotype was recorded at least ten times. The chain is built from TRBV7-2 and TRBJ2-4; TRBD1 matches at 10 bases. This CDR3 contains 18 residues. Trimming cost V 0 bases and J 1 base; bases outside gene matches: 6. Looked up from germline, CDR1 is SGHTA and CDR2 is FQGNSA. Here the CDR3 DNA reads TGTGCCAGCAGCTTAGCCGGGGGACAGGGGTTCGCCAAAAACATTCAGTACTTC. It is translated as CASSLAGGQGFAKNIQYF.

This chain uses TRBV4-2 with TRBJ2-7, with TRBD1 identical over 8 bases. CDR1 and CDR2 from the germline V gene are LGHNA and YNFKEQ. The CDR3 consists of 15 residues. V shed 4 bases, J shed 4 bases, and the junction held 9 bases outside the gene matches. The CDR3 sequence: CASSRGQGGLYEQYF. The CDR3 region has the DNA TGTGCCAGCAGCCGTGGACAGGGAGGACTGTACGAGCAGTACTTC.

This clonotype was recorded many times. The rearrangement uses TRBV2 and TRBJ1-2; TRBD1 aligns across 10 bases. This CDR3 region has 14 residues. The germline CDR1 and CDR2 sequences are SNHLY and FYNNEI. V lost 5 bases, J lost 8 bases, and 8 bases stayed unmatched. For the CDR3, the DNA is TGTGCCAGCAGTCCTAGGGACAGGGGTTACGGCTACACCTTC. Its protein product is CASSPRDRGYGYTF.

This clonotype was seen repeatedly, ten times or more. As DNA, the CDR3 is TGTGCCAGCACCAGGGAAGCTTTCAGCAATCAGCCCCAGCATTTT. It specifies CASTREAFSNQPQHF. The chain carries TRBV6-1 and TRBJ1-5; D possibly corresponds to TRBD1 (5 bases). The CDR3 length is 15 residues. The V and J ends lost 7 bases and 1 base respectively, with 14 bases between them. Germline V gives CDR1 MNHNS, CDR2 SASEGT.

This clonotype was counted many times. This chain joins TRBV12-3 or TRBV12-4 and TRBJ2-7; 15 nucleotides match TRBD2. This CDR3 region has 17 residues. The ends lost 6 bases at V and 3 bases at J; junction bases unmatched: 9. In nucleotides, the CDR3 is TGTGCCAGCAGCCCTGGACTAGCGGGAGGGCCTAGCTACGAGCAGTACTTC. Its translation: CASSPGLAGGPSYEQYF.

The chain employs TRBV24-1 and TRBJ1-1; D is unresolved. Trimming left V 4 bases short and J 3 bases short, with 8 bases between. This CDR3 spans 13 amino acids. Germline V lookup: CDR1 KGHDR, CDR2 SFDVKD. CDR3 DNA sequence: TGTGCCACCAGTGAAGACGGGGACACTGAAGCTTTCTTT. It specifies CATSEDGDTEAFF.

This clonotype was counted at least ten times. The chain links TRBV11-2 to TRBJ2-7; possibly TRBD1 for D (5 bases). The ends were cut back, 2 bases at V and 1 base at J, with 18 bases in the middle. The CDR3 has 17 amino acids. From germline, CDR1 is SGHAT and CDR2 FQNNGV. The CDR3 nucleotides are TGTGCCAGCAGCTTAATGGCGCGGCAGGGCTTTTCCTACGAGCAGTACTTC. It encodes CASSLMARQGFSYEQYF.

There are many counts of this clonotype. V usage is TRBV5-1 and J usage is TRBJ2-7, with D possibly being TRBD1 (5 bases). V was shortened by 4 bases and J by 7 bases, with 18 bases between the two germline ends. The CDR3 spans 14 residues. Looked up from germline, CDR1 is SGHRS and CDR2 is YFSETQ. The DNA of the CDR3 is TGCGCCAGCAGCCGAGACAGTACGGGCCGGGAGCAGTACTTC. This encodes CASSRDSTGREQYF.

This clonotype was counted many times. This rearrangement joins TRBV30 to TRBJ1-1; the D gene is possibly TRBD1 (6 bases). Trimming removed 4 bases from V and 1 base from J, with 13 bases in between. The germline V gene encodes CDR1 GTSNPN and CDR2 SVGIG (reference sequence). The CDR3 covers 14 residues. CDR3 bases: TGTGCCTGGACGAAGGACAGACCGAACACTGAAGCTTTCTTT. Translating it yields CAWTKDRPNTEAFF.

Ten or more counts support this clonotype. The chain employs TRBV29-1 and TRBJ2-5, with TRBD2 as a possible D gene (5 bases). V was shortened by 1 base and J by 5 bases, with 14 bases between the two germline ends. Looked up from germline, CDR1 is SQVTM and CDR2 is ANQGSEA. The CDR3 loop spans 14 amino acids. CDR3 nucleotide sequence: TGCAGCGTTGAAGCCTATCAACAGCGGGAGACCCAGTACTTC. Encoded protein: CSVEAYQQRETQYF.

The sample holds many counts of this clonotype. V is TRBV19 and J is TRBJ1-2; D not certain. The CDR3 spans 14 residues. Trimming shortened V by 3 bases and J by 6 bases, and 14 bases separated the two germline ends. Germline CDR1 LNHDA, CDR2 SQIVND (reference sequence). The CDR3 coding sequence is TGTGCCAGTAGTATCAGAACCAACGGAAATGGCTACACCTTC. Translating gives CASSIRTNGNGYTF.

This clonotype was observed many times. The chain carries TRBV6-1 and TRBJ2-1; 10 bases agree with TRBD1. CDR3 size: 15 residues. The J segment lost 15 bases and the V segment lost 4 bases, leaving 15 bases of the junction unmatched. CDR1 is MNHNS and CDR2 is SASEGT in the germline V gene. CDR3 nucleotide sequence: TGTGCCAGCAGTGTCCGGGACAGGGGATATATAGGGAGGTTCTTC. This translates into CASSVRDRGYIGRFF.

The chain is built from TRBV18 and TRBJ2-7; 8 positions agree with TRBD2. Per the germline V gene, CDR1 is KGHSH and CDR2 is LQKENI. Losses at the gene ends were 2 bases for V and 5 bases for J; bases not matched to a gene: 11. The CDR3 extends over 16 amino acids. CDR3: CASSPSSGGGYHEQYF. CDR3 DNA sequence: TGTGCCAGCTCACCATCCTCGGGAGGGGGTTACCACGAGCAGTACTTC. Full variable domain (remainder filled in from reference TRBV18 and TRBJ2-7): NAGVMQNPRHLVRRRGQEARLRCSPMKGHSHVYWYRQLPEEGLKFMVYLQKENIIDESGMPKERFSAEFPKEGPSILRIQQVVRGDSAAYFCASSPSSGGGYHEQYFGPGTRLTVT.

Ten or more counts support this clonotype. This sequence joins TRBV6-1 and TRBJ2-5; D ambiguous. CDR3 size: 12 residues. CDR1 and CDR2 (germline): MNHNS, SASEGT. The V gene lost 9 bases and the J gene lost 5 bases, with 13 bases spanning the gap. The CDR3 spells CASFDPIETQYF. The CDR3 DNA reads TGTGCCAGTTTCGACCCGATCGAGACCCAGTACTTC.